This entry features one TCR beta chain sequence. This sample was taken from a study of T cells in Graves' hyperthyroidism and ophthalmopathy. J gave up 4 bases and V 2 bases, and 9 bases lay outside the gene matches. This CDR3 has 16 amino acids. Germline assignment: CDR1 SGDLS and CDR2 YYNGEE. Amplified regions were TCR beta CDR3 sequences from RNA transcripts. The HTBI set primed first-round TCR CDR3 RT-PCR. TCRdb re-derived calls from the multiplex PCR reads in MiXCR, one entry per CDR3 protein. The table lists 500,000 to 600,000 distinct CDR3 sequences, just under 20% of them singletons. V is TRBV9 and J is TRBJ2-5; 9 bases line up with TRBD2. Sequencing input: blood. This sequence was found in a man aged 35-49 years with Graves' ophthalmopathy. For the CDR3, the DNA is TGTGCCAGCAGCGTCTCCCCCGCGGGGGGGCGAGAGACCCAGTACTTC. It translates to CASSVSPAGGRETQYF.